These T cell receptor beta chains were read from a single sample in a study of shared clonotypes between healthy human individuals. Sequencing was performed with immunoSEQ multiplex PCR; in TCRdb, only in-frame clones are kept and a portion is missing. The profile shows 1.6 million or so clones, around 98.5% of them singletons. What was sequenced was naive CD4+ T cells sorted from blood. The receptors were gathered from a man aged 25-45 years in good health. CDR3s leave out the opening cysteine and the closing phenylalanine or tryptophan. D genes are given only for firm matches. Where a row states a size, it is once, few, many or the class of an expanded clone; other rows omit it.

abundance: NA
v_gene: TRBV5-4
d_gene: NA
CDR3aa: ASSLDRVASSEQY

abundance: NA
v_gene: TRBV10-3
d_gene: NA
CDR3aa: AISESLDTQY

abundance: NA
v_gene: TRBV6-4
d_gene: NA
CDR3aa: ASSDFGGSTDTQY

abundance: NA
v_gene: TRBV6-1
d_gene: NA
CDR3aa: ASSEAGASNQPQH

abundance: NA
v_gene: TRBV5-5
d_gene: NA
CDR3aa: ASSLVAQEETQY

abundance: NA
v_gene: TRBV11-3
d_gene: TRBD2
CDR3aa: ASSRTSGSRETQY

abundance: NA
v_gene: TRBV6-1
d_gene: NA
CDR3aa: ASRGLPYNEQF

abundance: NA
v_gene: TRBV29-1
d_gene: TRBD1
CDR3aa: SALGQGGRNTIY

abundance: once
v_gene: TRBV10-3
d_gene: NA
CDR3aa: AINVDPNQPQH

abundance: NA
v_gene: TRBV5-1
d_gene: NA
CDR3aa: ASSLDGGEQF

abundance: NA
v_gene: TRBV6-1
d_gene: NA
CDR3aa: ASSETQTQY

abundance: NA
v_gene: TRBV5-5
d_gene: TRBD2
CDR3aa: ASSLRLGGILEQF

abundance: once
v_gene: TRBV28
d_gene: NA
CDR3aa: ASSLEGHPSSYEQY

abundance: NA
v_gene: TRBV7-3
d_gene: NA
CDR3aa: ASSPGRATNEKLF

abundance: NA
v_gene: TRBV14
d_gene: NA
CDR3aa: ASSQDSASSGNTIY

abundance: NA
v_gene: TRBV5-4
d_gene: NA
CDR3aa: ASSPTPLTGTYEQY

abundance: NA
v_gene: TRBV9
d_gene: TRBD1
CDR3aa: ASSVGNPGQGAGDTEAF

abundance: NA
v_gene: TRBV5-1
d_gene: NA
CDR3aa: ASSLGRGEETQY

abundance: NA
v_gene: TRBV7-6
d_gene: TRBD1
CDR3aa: ASSTTTGTGHNEQF

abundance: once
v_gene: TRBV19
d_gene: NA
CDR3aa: ASSITGRDQPQH

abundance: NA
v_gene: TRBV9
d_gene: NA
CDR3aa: ASSRGPAGNEQF

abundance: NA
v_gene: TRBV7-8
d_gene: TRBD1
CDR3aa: ASSITPGQGEELF

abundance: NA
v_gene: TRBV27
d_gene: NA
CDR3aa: ASSRRGADTQY

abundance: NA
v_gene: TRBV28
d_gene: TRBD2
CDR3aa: ASSPFGLAPGELF

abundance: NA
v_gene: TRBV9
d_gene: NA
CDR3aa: ASSVGKRGLIYEQY

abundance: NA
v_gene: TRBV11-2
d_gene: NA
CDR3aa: ASSNGRQVGQETQY

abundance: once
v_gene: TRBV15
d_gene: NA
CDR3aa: ATSRGTPFHGYT

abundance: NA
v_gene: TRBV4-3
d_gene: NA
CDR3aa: ASSQDPSPGELF

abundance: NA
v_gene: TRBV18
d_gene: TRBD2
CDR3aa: ASRASGMNEQF

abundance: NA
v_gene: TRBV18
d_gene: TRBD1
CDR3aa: ASSRNGQGAGYEQY

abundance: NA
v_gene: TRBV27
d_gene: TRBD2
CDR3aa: ASSSGTSGRRDTQY

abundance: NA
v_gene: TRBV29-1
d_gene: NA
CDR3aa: SVLLSGANVLT

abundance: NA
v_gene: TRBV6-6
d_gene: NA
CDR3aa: ARATGFNYGYT

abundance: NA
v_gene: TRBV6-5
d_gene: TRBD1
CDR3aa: ASRRGQLQETQY

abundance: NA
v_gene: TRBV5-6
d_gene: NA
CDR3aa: ASSRGMGDQSLNEQF

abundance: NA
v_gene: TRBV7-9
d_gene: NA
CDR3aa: ASSFGTSSYEQY

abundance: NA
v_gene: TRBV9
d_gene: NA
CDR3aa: ASSVGLNTGELF

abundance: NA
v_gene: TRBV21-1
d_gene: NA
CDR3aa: ASSKHRDGPYGYT

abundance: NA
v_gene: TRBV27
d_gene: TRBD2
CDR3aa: ASSLDNPSGSFRDTQY

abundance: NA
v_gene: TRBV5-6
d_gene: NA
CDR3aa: ASSPGGIAGYNEQF

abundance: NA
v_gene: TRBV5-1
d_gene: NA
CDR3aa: ASSEQYGETQY

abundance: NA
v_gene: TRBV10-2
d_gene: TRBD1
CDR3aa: ASSEQGDQPQH

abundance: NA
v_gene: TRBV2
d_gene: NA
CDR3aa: ASSEASVTDTQY

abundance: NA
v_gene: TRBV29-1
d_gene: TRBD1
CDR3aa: SVVVRGLITEAF

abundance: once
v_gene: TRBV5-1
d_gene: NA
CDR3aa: ASSLGAGKSYEQY

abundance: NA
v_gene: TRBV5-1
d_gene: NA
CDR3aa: ASSLAAGSYGYT

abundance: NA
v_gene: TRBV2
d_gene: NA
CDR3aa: ASSEGGHNSYEQY

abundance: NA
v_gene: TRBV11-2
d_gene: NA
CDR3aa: ASSASGRVGVDNEQF

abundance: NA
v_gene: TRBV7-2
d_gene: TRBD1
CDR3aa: ASSANRDRFYEQY

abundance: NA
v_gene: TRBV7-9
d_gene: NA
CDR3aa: ASSLAPTSFTDTQY

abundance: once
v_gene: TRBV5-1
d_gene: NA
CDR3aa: ASSLGVQNEKLF

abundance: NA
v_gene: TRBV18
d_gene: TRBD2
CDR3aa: ASSPQLAETGELF

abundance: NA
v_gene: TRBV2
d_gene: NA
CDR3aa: ASSAGTQYQETQY

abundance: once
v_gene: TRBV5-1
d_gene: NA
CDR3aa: ASSSLGLHSTDTQY

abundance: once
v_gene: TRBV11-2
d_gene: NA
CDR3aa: ASSLYGLGYEQY

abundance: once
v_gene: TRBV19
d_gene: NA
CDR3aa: ASSQPGLNLYEQY

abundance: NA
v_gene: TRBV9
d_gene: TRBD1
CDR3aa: ASSVATRQGSGNTIY